Listed below are T cell receptor beta chains from one sample, sequenced in a study of CXCR3-negative and CXCR3-positive naive CD8 T cells. From the 5' RACE reads, TCRdb lists one entry per CDR3 protein and no DNA. This sample contains approximately 130,000 distinct CDR3 sequences. The sequenced sample consisted of naive CXCR3+ CD8+ T cells from blood. Source of these receptors: a human donor in good health. Some clones in this sample may be carry-over from other donors' samples. Each CDR3 is given with its conserved first and last residue.

J gene | V gene | CDR3 protein
TRBJ2-1 | TRBV3-1 | CASSQDHLRYPYNAHFF
TRBJ1-5 | TRBV4-1 | CASSQATGTPNQPQHF
TRBJ2-1 | TRBV5-5 | CASSLEGQGYNEQFF
TRBJ2-1 | TRBV28 | CASSLSLTGGSNEQFF
TRBJ2-1 | TRBV4-1 | CASSQFNEQFF
TRBJ1-1 | TRBV6-2/TRBV6-3 | CASSPIPTGVNTEAFF
TRBJ2-4 | TRBV7-9 | CASSPRTKNIQYF
TRBJ2-3 | TRBV29-1 | CSTYRAKVDTQYF
TRBJ2-2 | TRBV29-1 | CSVAGLGNTGELFF
TRBJ2-3 | TRBV14 | CASSRGGHARTDTQYF
TRBJ2-2 | TRBV7-9 | CASSERAGGNTGELFF
TRBJ2-7 | TRBV12-3/TRBV12-4 | CASSFQDSYEQYF
TRBJ2-1 | TRBV6-1 | CASSYSRGEQFF
TRBJ2-3 | TRBV20-1 | CSARIGGSGTDTQYF
TRBJ2-7 | TRBV28 | CASSYYRGYEQYF
TRBJ2-5 | TRBV6-2/TRBV6-3 | CASSYPAETQYF
TRBJ1-1 | TRBV28 | CASRFPTGGGSEAFF
TRBJ2-1 | TRBV7-2 | CASSLGLGGANEQFF
TRBJ2-3 | TRBV18 | CASSPGLVGTDTQYF
TRBJ2-3 | TRBV15 | CATSLPGKYTDTQYF
TRBJ1-1 | TRBV14 | CASSQDGGSAEAFF
TRBJ1-5 | TRBV5-5 | CASSLEWGQGQPQHF
TRBJ2-1 | TRBV12-3/TRBV12-4 | CASSLQMDFGEQFF
TRBJ2-5 | TRBV29-1 | CSVEGQAKIETQYF
TRBJ2-3 | TRBV28 | CASSPDREDTDTQYF
TRBJ1-1 | TRBV4-2 | CASSQALSANTEAFF
TRBJ2-5 | TRBV10-1 | CASRRTKHRRETQYF
TRBJ1-1 | TRBV29-1 | CSVEDPPSGLNTEAFF
TRBJ1-1 | TRBV12-5 | CASGLAGGRTEAFF
TRBJ2-7 | TRBV21-1 | CASSRGGAYEQYF
TRBJ2-7 | TRBV27 | CASSLSTGNHEQYF
TRBJ2-1 | TRBV28 | CASSPRTGSSYNEQFF
TRBJ2-1 | TRBV5-1 | CASRGTGNEQFF
TRBJ2-5 | TRBV27 | CASGLGGLGGETQYF
TRBJ2-3 | TRBV5-5 | CASSRRGDTDTQYF
TRBJ2-3 | TRBV29-1 | CSVPAPDTQYF